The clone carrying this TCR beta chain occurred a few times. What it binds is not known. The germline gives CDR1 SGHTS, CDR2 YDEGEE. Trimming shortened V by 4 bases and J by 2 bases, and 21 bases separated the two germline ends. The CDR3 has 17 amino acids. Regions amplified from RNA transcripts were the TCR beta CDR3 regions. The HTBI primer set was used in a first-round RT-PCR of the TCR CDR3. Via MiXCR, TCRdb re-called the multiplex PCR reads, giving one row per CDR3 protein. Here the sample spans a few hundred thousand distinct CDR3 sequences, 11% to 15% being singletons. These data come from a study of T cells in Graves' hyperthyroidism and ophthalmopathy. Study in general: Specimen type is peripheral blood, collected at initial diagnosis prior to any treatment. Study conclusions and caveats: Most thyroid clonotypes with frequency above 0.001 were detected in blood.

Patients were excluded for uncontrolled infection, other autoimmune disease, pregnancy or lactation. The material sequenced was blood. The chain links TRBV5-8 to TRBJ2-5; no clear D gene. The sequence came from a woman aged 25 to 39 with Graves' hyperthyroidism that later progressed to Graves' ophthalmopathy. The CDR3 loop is CASSQNGPVEPQETQYF. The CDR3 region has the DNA TGTGCCAGCAGCCAGAACGGCCCCGTGGAGCCGCAAGAGACCCAGTACTTC.